This T cell receptor (beta chain) comes out of a study of T cell changes during pregnancy in multiple sclerosis. The germline V gene has CDR1 SEHNR and CDR2 FQNEAQ (reference sequence). V was cut by 3 bases and J by 4 bases, with 13 bases left in between. The CDR3 sequence is 14 residues long. Only in-frame clones appear in the TCRdb table, and some are missing; sequencing was by immunoSEQ multiplex PCR. This sample yields about 28,000 clones, of which about 89% are seen a single time; about 0.5% belongs to the top ten. The sample was CD4+ T cells from peripheral blood mononuclear cells, taken in the first trimester of pregnancy. The chain employs TRBV7-9 and TRBJ2-7; D gene unclear. This clonotype was sampled from a female donor in good health, enrolled as a control in a pregnancy study. The CDR3 nucleotides are TGTGCCAGCAGCTTGATCTCTAACCCTTACGAGCAGTACTTC. Translation: CASSLISNPYEQYF.